The subject of this entry is one T cell receptor (beta chain). Its target is not known. As defined, naive CD8 cells were CD45RO-negative and positively selected for CCR7, with terminally differentiated effector memory CD45RA+ cells excluded. The CDR3 has 15 residues. Trimming removed 2 bases at V and 0 bases at J, with 8 bases between. In germline, CDR1 is SEHNR, CDR2 FQNEAQ (reference sequence). Genomic DNA (from each subset) was split evenly across several immunoSEQ plates. Some clones are missing from TCRdb's copy, which holds only in-frame ones; the method was immunoSEQ multiplex PCR. The repertoire holds under 2,000,000 clones, approximately 94% seen once, with roughly 1% in the top ten. This specimen belongs to a study of shared clonotypes between healthy human individuals. General study findings and limits: Clonotypes not shared had lower generation probabilities than those common to all four donors.

Sequenced: naive CD8+ T cells sorted from blood. V and J are TRBV7-9 and TRBJ2-1, with D possibly TRBD1 on 5 matching bases. The receptor was isolated from a man between 18 and 29 years old in good health. Written as DNA, the CDR3 is TGTGCCAGCAGCTTATTAGACAGCTCCTACAATGAGCAGTTCTTC. Protein: CASSLLDSSYNEQFF.